This T cell receptor (beta chain) came from a study of cytomegalovirus exposure and HLA in healthy donors. Study-level findings and limits: TCR beta chain V- and J-gene trimming was linked, in a later analysis, to a missense variant in DCLRE1C. Most sequenced TCRs were rare (though some public TCRs occurred in many donors). Solely CMV serostatus was available to characterize immune exposure. Some V segments, including TRBV6-2 and TRBV6-3, were excluded as indistinguishable.

This CDR3 is 15 amino acids long. CDR1 is SGHRS and CDR2 is YFSETQ in the germline V gene. A note on this clone: Its antigen is undetermined.

The PCR used 60 Vbeta and 13 Jbeta primers. The table came from immunoSEQ multiplex PCR; TCRdb's copy has only in-frame clones and leaves some out. The sample lists under 200,000 clones, 65% to 90% occurring once. This TCR derives from a woman in her thirties in good health and CMV-seronegative. This chain connects TRBV5-1 to TRBJ2-5; 8 nucleotides match TRBD2. The J call may be in error: the DNA end matches TRBJ2-7 better. Specimen: PBMCs. Here the CDR3 DNA reads TGCGCCAGCAGCTTTTCTCGGGGGGGGACCTACGAGCAGTACTTC. Amino acids: CASSFSRGGTYEQYF.